This T cell receptor (beta chain) was identified during a study of T-cell reconstitution after alpha-beta-depleted transplantation in children. This clonotype was seen a few times. The target antigen is unknown. Preparation of the TCRbeta library used unique molecular identifiers. TCRdb reanalysed the PCR reads using MiXCR and keeps one entry per CDR3 protein. The sample carries approximately 800,000 distinct CDR3 sequences, roughly 15% recorded once. The CDR3 has 14 residues. Trimming removed 1 base at V and 2 bases at J, with 8 bases between. Germline lookup yields CDR1 SGHVS and CDR2 FQNEAQ. General study points: From surviving recipient T cells and thymic progenitors came the high day-60 TCRbeta diversity observed in some patients. A year had passed since transplant, and T-cell counts and diversity by then came mostly from newly produced T cells. Several hundred expanded graft clones reportedly were the source of alpha-beta T cells about two months after transplant.

Specimen: PBMCs, mostly from graft donor cells, collected 360 days after TCRalphabeta/CD19-depleted stem cell transplant. This clonotype originated in a male patient between 5 and 17 years old who had a stem cell transplant for acute lymphoblastic leukemia, so the T cells may come from the graft donor. V usage is TRBV7-8 and J usage is TRBJ2-5; either TRBD1 or TRBD2 may fit D (5 bases each). The CDR3 loop reads CASSLEEGQETQYF. The CDR3 DNA reads TGTGCCAGCAGCTTAGAAGAGGGGCAAGAGACCCAGTACTTC.